The 15 T cell receptor beta chains given below trace back to one sample, sequenced in a study of blood T cells in healthy people across ages. Alongside a J-beta primer mix, a sample-barcoded 5' primer served in a second PCR lasting roughly 6 to 12 cycles. TCRdb reanalysed the 5' RACE reads using MiXCR and keeps one entry per CDR3 protein. The data hold 550,000 to 650,000 distinct CDR3 sequences, with under 30% observed a single time. Sequenced sample: blood. The receptors stem from an elderly woman in good health.

This sequence joins TRBV12-3 or TRBV12-4 and TRBJ2-7; D gene unclear. The CDR3 has 12 amino acids. Trimming took 5 bases from V and 6 from J, leaving 11 bases between them. The DNA of the CDR3 is TGTGCCAGCAGTCTCATACCCCTCGAGCAGTACTTC. It translates to CASSLIPLEQYF.

A few counts support this clonotype. V gene TRBV4-3 combines with J gene TRBJ2-7; the D is unclear. The CDR3 runs to 13 residues. V shed 0 bases and J shed 7 bases, with 10 bases lying between them. The V gene's germline CDR1 is LGHNA and CDR2 YSLEER. CDR3 in DNA: TGCGCCAGCAGCCAAGAACGCTTTTTAGAGCAGTACTTC. Residues: CASSQERFLEQYF.

This clonotype was detected a few times. The chain joins TRBV12-5 to TRBJ2-2; unclear D gene. CDR3 length: 13 amino acids. Germline CDR1 and CDR2: LGHNT and FRNRAP. Trimming left V 2 bases short and J 1 base short, with 2 bases between. CDR3 DNA sequence: TGTGCTAGTGGTTTGCGGAACACCGGGGAGCTGTTTTTT. This codes for CASGLRNTGELFF.

In the case of this clonotype: A single base separates this from a much larger clone, so it may be a read error. V gene TRBV5-5 combines with J gene TRBJ2-6, with D possibly being TRBD1 (6 bases). The CDR3 sequence is 16 residues long. Germline CDR1 and CDR2: SGHKS and YYEKEE (reference sequence). The CDR3 DNA sequence: TGTGACAGCAGCGCAGTCAGGGGCTCTGGGGCCAACGTCCTGACTTTC. It is translated as CDSSAVRGSGANVLTF.

The table lists this clonotype with many counts. This chain uses TRBV4-2 with TRBJ1-2; tentative D call: TRBD1 (5 bases). V lost 3 bases, J lost 8 bases, and 19 bases lay in between. CDR3 length: 15 amino acids. CDR1 is LGHNA, CDR2 YNFKEQ, per germline. The CDR3 sequence: CASSQLRGGVEGYTF. The CDR3 nucleotides are TGTGCCAGCAGCCAGCTGAGGGGAGGGGTGGAGGGCTACACCTTC.

Many counts were recorded for this clonotype. The chain recombines TRBV6-2 or TRBV6-3 with TRBJ2-7; 9 bases map to TRBD2. This CDR3 has 15 amino acids. With V trimmed by 5 bases and J by 0 bases, 5 bases remained unmatched. Per the germline V gene, CDR1 is MNHEY and CDR2 is SVGEGT. CDR3 protein: CASSPSGALSYEQYF. The CDR3 nucleotides are TGTGCCAGCAGTCCTAGCGGGGCACTCTCCTACGAGCAGTACTTC.

A remark on this clonotype: A read error is possible here, since a much larger clone lies one base away. The chain links TRBV10-3 to TRBJ2-7; D uncertain. The V gene's germline CDR1 is ENHRY and CDR2 SYGVKD. The CDR3 loop spans 13 amino acids. V lost 3 bases, J lost 7 bases, and 13 bases lay in between. The CDR3 loop reads CAISESVYNEQYF. In DNA, the CDR3 is TGTGCCATCAGTGAATCAGTTTACAATGAGCAGTACTTC.

This clonotype was recorded at least ten times. The chain employs TRBV12-3 or TRBV12-4 and TRBJ2-7; 13 bases line up with TRBD2. The V segment lost 10 bases and the J segment 3 bases; nucleotides outside the gene matches: 6. CDR3 length: 14 amino acids. CDR3 residues: CATATSGGSYEQYF. CDR3 nucleotide sequence: TGTGCCACCGCGACTAGCGGGGGGAGCTACGAGCAGTACTTC.

Concerning this clonotype itself: A read error is possible here, since a much larger clone lies one base away. The chain carries TRBV12-3 or TRBV12-4 and TRBJ1-2; D gene unclear. This CDR3 is built from 16 residues. CDR3 loop: CASSPIPHPGNYGHTF. CDR3 bases: TGTGCCAGCAGTCCCATTCCACACCCGGGTAACTATGGCCACACCTTC.

This clonotype has just a few counts. The chain carries TRBV5-6 and TRBJ1-4; TRBD1 matches at 7 bases. The CDR3 runs 13 residues. After removal of 0 bases from V and 9 bases from J, the junction contained 2 bases not matched to a gene. Germline CDR1 and CDR2: SGHDT and YYEEEE. CDR3 sequence reads: CASSLGQGKKLFF. As DNA, the CDR3 is TGTGCCAGCAGCTTGGGACAGGGTAAAAAACTGTTTTTT.

In this sample, this clonotype turned up many times. J is TRBJ1-2 and V is TRBV7-2; 10 nucleotides line up with TRBD1. Germline CDR1 is SGHTA and CDR2 is FQGNSA. The CDR3 runs 14 residues. Germline trimming cut 5 bases from V and 7 bases from J; bases unmatched to any gene: 7. CDR3 sequence (DNA): TGTGCCAGCAGCGCCAGACAGGGGGCTGTTGGCTACACCTTC. Its translation: CASSARQGAVGYTF.

V and J are TRBV27 and TRBJ2-1; the D gene is possibly TRBD1 (6 bases). The CDR3 runs 13 residues. The germline V and J ends were trimmed by 4 bases and 12 bases, with 16 bases remaining between them. Germline V gene lookup returns CDR1 MNHEY and CDR2 SMNVEV (reference sequence). The DNA of the CDR3 is TGTGCCAGCAGTTCGGACAGTAGTTTGGGGCAGTTCTTC. Residues: CASSSDSSLGQFF.

The chain links TRBV7-6 to TRBJ2-1; TRBD2 agrees at 7 bases. V lost 1 base, J lost 8 bases, and 8 bases stayed unmatched. CDR3 length equals 15 residues. Germline CDR1 and CDR2: SGHVS and FNYEAQ. CDR3 sequence: CASSLGVTSEDEQFF. The CDR3 DNA follows: TGTGCCAGCAGCTTAGGAGTCACTAGCGAAGATGAGCAGTTCTTC.

The rearrangement joins TRBV5-1 to TRBJ2-3, with D unclear. Germline CDR1 and CDR2: SGHRS and YFSETQ. CDR3 size: 14 residues. Trimming shortened V by 6 bases and J by 2 bases, and 13 bases separated the two germline ends. The CDR3 sequence is CASTQGQTTDTQYF. CDR3 in DNA: TGCGCCAGCACCCAAGGGCAAACCACAGATACGCAGTATTTT.

This clonotype appeared many times. The chain uses TRBV9 and TRBJ1-2; tentatively, D is TRBD1 (5 bases). Germline CDR1 reads SGDLS; CDR2 reads YYNGEE. This CDR3 has 14 amino acids. The V end was cut by 0 bases, the J end by 7 bases, with 13 bases between. The CDR3 sequence is CASSVEVGVAGYTF. The CDR3 DNA reads as TGTGCCAGCAGCGTAGAGGTAGGGGTAGCTGGCTACACCTTC.